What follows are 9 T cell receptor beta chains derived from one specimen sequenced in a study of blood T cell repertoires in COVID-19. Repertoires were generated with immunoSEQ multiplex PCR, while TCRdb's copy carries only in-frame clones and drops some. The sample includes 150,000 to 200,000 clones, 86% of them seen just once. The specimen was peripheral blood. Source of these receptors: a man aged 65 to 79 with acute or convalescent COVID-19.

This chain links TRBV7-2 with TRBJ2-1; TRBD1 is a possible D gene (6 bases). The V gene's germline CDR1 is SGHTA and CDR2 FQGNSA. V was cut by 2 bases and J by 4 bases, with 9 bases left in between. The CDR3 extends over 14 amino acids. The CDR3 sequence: CASSLLGAYNEQFF. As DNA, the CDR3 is TGTGCCAGCAGCTTATTGGGGGCTTACAATGAGCAGTTCTTC.

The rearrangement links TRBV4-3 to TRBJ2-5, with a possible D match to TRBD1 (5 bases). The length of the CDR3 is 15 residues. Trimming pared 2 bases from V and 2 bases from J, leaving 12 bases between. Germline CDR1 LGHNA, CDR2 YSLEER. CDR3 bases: TGCGCCAGCAGCCAACAGATAAGGACACAAGAGACCCAGTACTTC. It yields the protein CASSQQIRTQETQYF.

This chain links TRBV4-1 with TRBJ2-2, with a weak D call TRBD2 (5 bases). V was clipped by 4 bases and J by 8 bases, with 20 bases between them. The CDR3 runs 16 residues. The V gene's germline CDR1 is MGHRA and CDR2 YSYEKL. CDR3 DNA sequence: TGCGCCAGCAGCCTTCGGAAGGCGGGCTTGGCGGGGGAGCTGTTTTTT. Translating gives CASSLRKAGLAGELFF.

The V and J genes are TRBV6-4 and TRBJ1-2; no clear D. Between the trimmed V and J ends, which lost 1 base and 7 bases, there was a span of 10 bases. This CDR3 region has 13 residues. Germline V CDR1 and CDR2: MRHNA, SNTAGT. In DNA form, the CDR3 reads TGTGCCAGCAGTGACTTCGGAGGTACTGGCTACACCTTC. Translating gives CASSDFGGTGYTF.

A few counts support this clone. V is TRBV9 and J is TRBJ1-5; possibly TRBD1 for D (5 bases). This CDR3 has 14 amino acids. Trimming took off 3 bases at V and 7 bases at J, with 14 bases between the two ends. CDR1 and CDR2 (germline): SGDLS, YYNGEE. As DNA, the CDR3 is TGTGCCAGCAGCGCCGGGGCGGGAGTCCAGCCCCAGCATTTT. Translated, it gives CASSAGAGVQPQHF. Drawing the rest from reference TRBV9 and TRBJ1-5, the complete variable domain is DSGVTQTPKHLITATGQRVTLRCSPRSGDLSVYWYQQSLDQGLQFLIQYYNGEERAKGNILERFSAQQFPDLHSELNLSSLELGDSALYFCASSAGAGVQPQHFGDGTRLSIL.

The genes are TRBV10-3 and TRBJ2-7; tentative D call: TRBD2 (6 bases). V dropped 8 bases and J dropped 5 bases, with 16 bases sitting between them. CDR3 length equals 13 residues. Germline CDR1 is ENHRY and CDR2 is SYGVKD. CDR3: CAIRGARENEQYF. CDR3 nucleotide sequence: TGTGCCATCCGAGGGGCACGGGAGAACGAGCAGTACTTC.

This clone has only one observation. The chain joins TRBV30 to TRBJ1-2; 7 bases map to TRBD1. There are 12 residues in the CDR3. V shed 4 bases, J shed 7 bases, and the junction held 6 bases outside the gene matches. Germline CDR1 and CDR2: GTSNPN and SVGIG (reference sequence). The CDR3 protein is CAWTPGQSGYTF. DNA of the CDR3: TGTGCCTGGACACCGGGACAGAGTGGCTACACCTTC.

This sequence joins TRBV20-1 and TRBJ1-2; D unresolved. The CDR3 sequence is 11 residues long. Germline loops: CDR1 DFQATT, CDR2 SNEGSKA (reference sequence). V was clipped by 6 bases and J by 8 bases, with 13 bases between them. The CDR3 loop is CSAPGVWGYTF. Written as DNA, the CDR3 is TGCAGTGCCCCCGGGGTCTGGGGCTACACCTTC.

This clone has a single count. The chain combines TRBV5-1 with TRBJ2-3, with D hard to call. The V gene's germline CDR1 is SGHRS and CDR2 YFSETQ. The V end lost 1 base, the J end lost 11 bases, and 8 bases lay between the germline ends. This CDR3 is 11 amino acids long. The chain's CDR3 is CASSLSPGQYF. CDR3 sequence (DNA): TGCGCCAGCAGCTTGTCCCCGGGGCAGTATTTT.